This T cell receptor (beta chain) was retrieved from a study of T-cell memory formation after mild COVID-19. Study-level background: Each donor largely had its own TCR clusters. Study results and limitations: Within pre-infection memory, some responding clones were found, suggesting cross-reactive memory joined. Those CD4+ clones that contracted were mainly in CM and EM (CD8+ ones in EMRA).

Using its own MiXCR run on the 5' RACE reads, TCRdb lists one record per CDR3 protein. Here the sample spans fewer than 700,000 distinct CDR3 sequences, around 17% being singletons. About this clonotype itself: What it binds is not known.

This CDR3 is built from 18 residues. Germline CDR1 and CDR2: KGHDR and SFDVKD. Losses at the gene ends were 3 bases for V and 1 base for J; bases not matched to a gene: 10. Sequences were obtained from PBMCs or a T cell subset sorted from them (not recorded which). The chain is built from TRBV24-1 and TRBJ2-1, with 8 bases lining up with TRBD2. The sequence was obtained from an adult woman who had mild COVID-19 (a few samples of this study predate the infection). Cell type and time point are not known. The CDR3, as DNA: TGTGCCACCAGTGATAATAGCGGGGTAGATTTGTCCTACAATGAGCAGTTCTTC. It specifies CATSDNSGVDLSYNEQFF.